These 8 T cell receptor beta chains were sequenced from one sample in a study of blood T cell repertoires in COVID-19 (dated by TCRdb to about 2020). The library was made by the immunoSEQ multiplex PCR assay. TCRdb retrieved this table from immuneACCESS and kept in-frame rearrangements only. Not all clones are present; in checked studies, unresolved V genes account for under half, and no reason is known for the remainder. This sample has approximately 250,000 clones in its table, and approximately 86% of those were observed once. About 2% of the sample is taken by the ten largest. Sequences were obtained from peripheral blood. These receptors originate from a man aged 25 to 40 with active or convalescent COVID-19.

V gene TRBV6-2 or TRBV6-3 combines with J gene TRBJ2-5; 9 bases match TRBD2. This CDR3 contains 15 residues. With V trimmed by 2 bases and J by 2 bases, 3 bases remained unmatched. Germline values: CDR1 MNHEY, CDR2 SVGEGT. As DNA, the CDR3 is TGTGCCAGCAGTTACGCGGCGGGGGGGCAAGAGACCCAGTACTTC. It codes for CASSYAAGGQETQYF.

This clone came up a few times. The chain combines TRBV6-2 or TRBV6-3 with TRBJ1-4, with 9 bases lining up with TRBD1. The CDR3 length is 17 residues. Germline assignment: CDR1 MNHEY and CDR2 SVGEGT. V lost 4 bases and J lost 8; bases outside the gene matches: 14. CDR3 residues: CASSFSSGTGLYEKLFF. CDR3 sequence (DNA): TGTGCCAGCAGTTTTTCTTCCGGGACAGGGTTATACGAAAAACTGTTTTTT.

The chain uses TRBV20-1 and TRBJ2-3; 8 nucleotides agree with TRBD2. Germline loops: CDR1 DFQATT, CDR2 SNEGSKA (reference sequence). This CDR3 is 15 amino acids long. Unmatched junction bases numbered 12, after V lost 6 bases and J lost 4 bases. The CDR3 sequence is CSASGPGGRADTQYF. The DNA of the CDR3 is TGCAGTGCGAGTGGGCCGGGGGGGCGCGCAGATACGCAGTATTTT.

The chain recombines TRBV5-1 with TRBJ2-7, with D perhaps matching TRBD1 (5 bases). This CDR3 has 16 residues. Germline CDR1 reads SGHRS; CDR2 reads YFSETQ. V was cut by 0 bases and J by 4 bases, with 17 bases left in between. CDR3 DNA sequence: TGCGCCAGCAGCTTGGCCAACACAGGTTCTATGTACGAGCAGTACTTC. Translated, it gives CASSLANTGSMYEQYF.

The rearrangement uses TRBV5-8 and TRBJ1-5, with 7 positions matching TRBD1. V shed 2 bases, J shed 4 bases, and the junction held 9 bases outside the gene matches. There are 16 residues in the CDR3. CDR1 is SGHTS and CDR2 is YDEGEE in the germline V gene. This CDR3 reads CASSFVKTGPNQPQHF. The CDR3 nucleotides read TGTGCCAGCAGCTTTGTAAAGACAGGGCCAAATCAGCCCCAGCATTTT.

This clone is a singleton in its sample. This chain links TRBV27 with TRBJ2-2; TRBD1 is a possible D gene (5 bases). The CDR3 consists of 14 residues. V was cut by 7 bases and J by 2 bases, with 11 bases left in between. Germline CDR1 reads MNHEY; CDR2 reads SMNVEV (reference sequence). CDR3 sequence reads: CASKGQGNTGELFF. In nucleotides, the CDR3 is TGTGCCAGCAAGGGTCAGGGTAACACCGGGGAGCTGTTTTTT.

The V gene is TRBV27, the J gene TRBJ2-5; 14 bases align to TRBD2. V gave up 3 bases and J gave up 1 base; unmatched junction bases: 4. The CDR3 has 17 residues. Germline-derived CDR1 and CDR2 are MNHEY and SMNVEV (reference sequence). CDR3 sequence reads: CASSFQGLAGGQETQYF. DNA for the CDR3: TGTGCCAGCAGTTTCCAAGGACTAGCGGGGGGCCAAGAGACCCAGTACTTC.

The chain recombines TRBV6-5 with TRBJ1-1; TRBD1 matches at 9 bases. The CDR3 is 15 residues long. Losses at the gene ends were 6 bases for V and 2 bases for J; bases not matched to a gene: 7. CDR1 and CDR2 from the germline V gene are MNHEY and SVGAGI. This chain's CDR3 is CASRPDRGTNTEAFF. For the CDR3, the DNA is TGTGCCAGCAGACCGGACAGGGGTACCAACACTGAAGCTTTCTTT.